Each of the 30 T cell receptor beta chains below was sequenced from the same sample in a study of T cell responses to AZD1222 COVID-19 vaccine. Only in-frame clones appear in the TCRdb table, and some are missing; sequencing was by immunoSEQ multiplex PCR. The profile shows some 170,000 clones, around nine tenths of them singletons. Sequenced here: peripheral blood, sampled on day 0 of AZD1222 vaccination. The receptors were gathered from an adult in good health.

The chain combines TRBV20-1 with TRBJ2-7; D is unresolved. Trimming stripped 3 bases from V and 2 bases from J, with 11 bases between. CDR3 length: 13 amino acids. The V gene's germline CDR1 is DFQATT and CDR2 SNEGSKA (reference sequence). CDR3 amino acids: CSASRPSPYEQYF. The CDR3 nucleotides read TGCAGTGCTAGTCGTCCTTCACCCTACGAGCAGTACTTC.

The chain recombines TRBV28 with TRBJ1-1; 12 bases map to TRBD1. Germline loops: CDR1 MDHEN, CDR2 SYDVKM. Trimming took 5 bases from V and 5 from J; bases not matched to a gene: 3. CDR3 length: 14 amino acids. The CDR3 region has the DNA TGTGCCAGCAGTGGGGACAGGGGGCGGACTGAAGCTTTCTTT. Its protein product is CASSGDRGRTEAFF.

The V and J genes are TRBV6-5 and TRBJ1-1; possible D gene TRBD1, 5 bases. This CDR3 has 13 amino acids. CDR1 and CDR2 (germline): MNHEY, SVGAGI. Deletions cut 7 bases from V and 4 bases from J, with 13 bases between. The DNA of the CDR3 is TGTGCCAGCACTATCCCGGGACTCACTGAAGCTTTCTTT. Translating it yields CASTIPGLTEAFF.

This sequence joins TRBV5-1 and TRBJ1-2, with 8 nucleotides matching TRBD1. V lost 2 bases and J lost 4; bases outside the gene matches: 1. Germline CDR1 SGHRS, CDR2 YFSETQ. The CDR3 loop spans 13 amino acids. The CDR3 sequence is CASSFDRGYGYTF. The DNA for the CDR3 is TGCGCCAGCAGCTTTGACAGGGGCTATGGCTACACCTTC. Filled out from reference TRBV5-1 and TRBJ1-2, the complete variable domain reads KAGVTQTPRYLIKTRGQQVTLSCSPISGHRSVSWYQQTPGQGLQFLFEYFSETQRNKGNFPGRFSGRQFSNSRSEMNVSTLELGDSALYLCASSFDRGYGYTFGSGTRLTVV.

The J gene is TRBJ2-1, the V gene TRBV4-1; D perhaps matches TRBD2 (6 bases). V was trimmed by 4 bases and J by 0 bases, leaving 10 bases between them. The length of the CDR3 is 15 residues. Germline V gene sequence: CDR1 MGHRA, CDR2 YSYEKL. The CDR3 reads CASSRDLSSYNEQFF. CDR3 DNA: TGCGCCAGCAGCCGGGACTTGAGCTCCTACAATGAGCAGTTCTTC.

The rearrangement uses TRBV7-8 and TRBJ1-1; 8 nucleotides line up with TRBD1. The CDR3 loop spans 16 amino acids. The germline V gene encodes CDR1 SGHVS and CDR2 FQNEAQ. V shed 3 bases and J 5 bases; nucleotides not matched to a gene: 11. The CDR3 region has the DNA TGTGCCAGCAGCTTCGGGGCCCAGGGGGCGTATACTGAAGCTTTCTTT. This gives the protein CASSFGAQGAYTEAFF.

V and J are TRBV3-1 (or the pseudogene TRBV3-2) and TRBJ2-3; 11 nucleotides align to TRBD2. Germline V CDR1 and CDR2: LGHDT, YNNKEL (reference sequence). This CDR3 spans 16 amino acids. V dropped 3 bases and J dropped 4; count of bases not matched to a gene: 6. The CDR3 here is CASSHATSGISDTQYF. The CDR3 bases are TGTGCCAGCAGCCACGCGACTAGCGGGATATCAGATACGCAGTATTTT.

The chain combines TRBV4-1 with TRBJ2-1, with 8 bases identical to TRBD2. The V gene's germline CDR1 is MGHRA and CDR2 YSYEKL. CDR3 length equals 17 residues. The ends lost 2 bases at V and 2 bases at J; junction bases unmatched: 8. The CDR3 DNA is TGCGCCAGCAGCCAACCGAGCGGGGGCCCCCCCTACAATGAGCAGTTCTTC. Its protein product is CASSQPSGGPPYNEQFF.

This chain uses TRBV7-2 with TRBJ2-2, with TRBD2 matching 11 bases. The CDR3 totals 16 residues. V was pared by 1 base and J by 4 bases, with 2 bases of the junction left unmatched. The V gene's germline CDR1 is SGHTA and CDR2 FQGNSA. As DNA, the CDR3 is TGTGCCAGCAGCTTAGGACTAGCGGGGATCACCGGGGAGCTGTTTTTT. Amino acid sequence: CASSLGLAGITGELFF.

Only a few counts were recorded for this clone. The gene calls are TRBV6-4 and TRBJ2-1; D call uncertain. Looked up from germline, CDR1 is MRHNA and CDR2 is SNTAGT. The CDR3 consists of 13 residues. V was clipped by 4 bases and J by 4 bases, with 8 bases between them. The CDR3 DNA is TGTGCCAGCAGTGCAAGTATTTACAATGAGCAGTTCTTC. This encodes CASSASIYNEQFF.

The chain combines TRBV27 with TRBJ2-1; 11 bases match TRBD2. CDR3 length: 16 amino acids. The germline V gene encodes CDR1 MNHEY and CDR2 SMNVEV (reference sequence). After removal of 5 bases from V and 5 bases from J, the junction contained 8 bases not matched to a gene. The CDR3 coding sequence is TGTGCCAGCAGTATACTCGGGACTAGCGGAAACAATGAGCAGTTCTTC. Protein: CASSILGTSGNNEQFF.

This chain links TRBV11-2 with TRBJ2-7; D unclear. The CDR3 has 13 amino acids. Trimming removed 4 bases at V and 2 bases at J, with 9 bases between. Germline-derived CDR1 and CDR2 are SGHAT and FQNNGV. The CDR3 is CASSSGGAYEQYF. The DNA of the CDR3 is TGTGCCAGCAGCTCCGGTGGGGCCTACGAGCAGTACTTC. Full variable domain (missing parts from reference TRBV11-2 and TRBJ2-7): EAGVAQSPRYKIIEKRQSVAFWCNPISGHATLYWYQQILGQGPKLLIQFQNNGVVDDSQLPKDRFSAERLKGVDSTLKIQPAKLEDSAVYLCASSSGGAYEQYFGPGTRLTVT.

This chain uses TRBV30 with TRBJ2-3; 14 bases line up with TRBD2. Germline V gives CDR1 GTSNPN, CDR2 SVGIG (reference sequence). CDR3 length: 13 residues. V shed 3 bases, J shed 8 bases, and the junction held 1 base outside the gene matches. DNA for the CDR3: TGTGCCTGGAGCGGACTAGCGGGGGGTACGCAGTATTTT. Translating gives CAWSGLAGGTQYF.

The J gene is TRBJ2-5, the V gene TRBV19; the match to TRBD2 covers 8 bases. Germline trimming cut 11 bases from V and 2 bases from J; bases unmatched to any gene: 13. Germline CDR1 and CDR2: LNHDA and SQIVND (reference sequence). CDR3 length equals 15 residues. The DNA of the CDR3 is TGTGCCGCAGATTCGGGAGGGAGCCGGCAAGAGACCCAGTACTTC. It yields the protein CAADSGGSRQETQYF. Based on the CDR3 plus reference TRBV19 and TRBJ2-5, the full variable domain is DGGITQSPKYLFRKEGQNVTLSCEQNLNHDAMYWYRQDPGQGLRLIYYSQIVNDFQKGDIAEGYSVSREKKESFPLTVTSAQKNPTAFYLCAADSGGSRQETQYFGPGTRLLVL.

This clone appeared once. V usage is TRBV15 and J usage is TRBJ2-7, with D uncertain. Germline V gene lookup returns CDR1 LNHNV and CDR2 YYDKDF (reference sequence). The CDR3 is 17 residues long. With 2 bases removed from V and 3 bases from J, the gap between germline ends came to 20 bases. For the CDR3, the DNA is TGTGCCACCAGCAGAACGAGATTAAGACGCGAAGGCTACGAGCAGTACTTC. Translation: CATSRTRLRREGYEQYF.

The chain carries TRBV3-1 (or the pseudogene TRBV3-2) and TRBJ1-2; D uncertain. The V gene's germline CDR1 is LGHDT and CDR2 YNNKEL (reference sequence). With 1 base removed from V and 7 bases from J, the gap between germline ends came to 10 bases. The CDR3 has 13 residues. CDR3 amino acids: CASSQVSRGGYTF. CDR3 nucleotides: TGTGCCAGCAGCCAAGTGTCTCGGGGTGGCTACACCTTC.

The chain has TRBV27 and TRBJ1-2; 10 bases are shared with TRBD1. The length of the CDR3 is 16 residues. After removal of 6 bases from V and 2 bases from J, the junction contained 9 bases not matched to a gene. Germline values: CDR1 MNHEY, CDR2 SMNVEV (reference sequence). The CDR3 region is CASRDRDRGINYGYTF. The CDR3 DNA reads as TGTGCCAGCAGAGACCGGGACAGGGGAATCAACTATGGCTACACCTTC.

This clone was seen more than once but under ten times. The J gene is TRBJ2-7, the V gene TRBV2; perhaps D is TRBD1 or TRBD2 (5 bases each). V lost 6 bases to trimming and J lost 6 bases, with 12 bases between them. The germline V gene encodes CDR1 SNHLY and CDR2 FYNNEI. There are 12 residues in the CDR3. CDR3 residues: CASRGVRGEQYF. The CDR3 DNA is TGTGCCAGCAGGGGGGTGAGGGGCGAGCAGTACTTC.

The chain employs TRBV11-2 and TRBJ1-5; TRBD1 is a possible D gene (5 bases). CDR3 length equals 13 residues. Germline values: CDR1 SGHAT, CDR2 FQNNGV. V was trimmed by 5 bases and J by 7 bases, leaving 12 bases between them. CDR3 sequence reads: CASSTRTMQPQHF. CDR3 bases: TGTGCCAGCAGCACCCGGACAATGCAGCCCCAGCATTTT.

The chain has TRBV7-5 and TRBJ2-3; TRBD2 reflects the table's D call only, with no check against the DNA. TRBV7-5 is marked as a pseudogene. This CDR3 has 16 amino acids. This chain's CDR3 is CVRSSPTDGGLDTQYF. In nucleotides, the CDR3 is TGTGTCAGAAGCTCACCAACGGACGGGGGATTAGATACGCAGTATTTT.

The rearrangement uses TRBV5-1 and TRBJ1-5; TRBD1 aligns across 10 bases. The CDR3 loop spans 15 amino acids. V shed 4 bases and J 6 bases; nucleotides not matched to a gene: 7. The germline V gene has CDR1 SGHRS and CDR2 YFSETQ. The CDR3 DNA is TGCGCCAGCAGCCCAGGACAGGGGGGCGGTCAGCCCCAGCATTTT. This gives the protein CASSPGQGGGQPQHF.

The rearrangement joins TRBV3-1 (or the pseudogene TRBV3-2) to TRBJ2-3; 9 positions match TRBD2. V shed 0 bases, J shed 3 bases, and the junction held 7 bases outside the gene matches. The V gene's germline CDR1 is LGHDT and CDR2 YNNKEL (reference sequence). The CDR3 has 17 amino acids. For the CDR3, the DNA is TGTGCCAGCAGCCAAGATATCCCTAGCGGGATGACAGATACGCAGTATTTT. Encoded protein: CASSQDIPSGMTDTQYF.

This clone was seen a single time. The chain combines TRBV28 with TRBJ1-1; D remains unclear. The CDR3 spans 18 residues. With 3 bases removed from V and 2 bases from J, the gap between germline ends came to 22 bases. Germline V gene data show CDR1 as MDHEN and CDR2 as SYDVKM. Here the CDR3 reads CASSFFGSFGEGNTEAFF. As DNA, the CDR3 is TGTGCCAGCAGTTTTTTTGGCTCATTCGGGGAGGGAAACACTGAAGCTTTCTTT.

In its sample, this clone was seen a few times. V is TRBV12-3 or TRBV12-4 and J is TRBJ1-1; D gene unclear. The V gene lost 4 bases and the J gene lost 11 bases, with 11 bases spanning the gap. This CDR3 contains 11 residues. As DNA, the CDR3 is TGTGCCAGCAGTTGGAGGCAGAGGGCTTTCTTT. This sequence encodes CASSWRQRAFF.

This chain uses TRBV5-4 with TRBJ1-1; possibly TRBD1 for D (5 bases). This CDR3 region has 15 residues. Germline-derived CDR1 and CDR2 are SGHNT and YYREEE (reference sequence). With 0 bases removed from V and 4 bases from J, the gap between germline ends came to 13 bases. The chain's CDR3 is CASSLGGGVRTEAFF. The CDR3 DNA is TGTGCCAGCAGCTTGGGCGGGGGGGTTCGCACTGAAGCTTTCTTT.

This chain links TRBV6-1 with TRBJ2-2; no clear D gene. The length of the CDR3 is 16 residues. Trimming removed 1 base from V and 5 bases from J, with 14 bases in between. Germline V lookup: CDR1 MNHNS, CDR2 SASEGT. The CDR3 sequence is CASSEGRTPRTGELFF. The CDR3 nucleotides are TGTGCCAGCAGTGAAGGTCGGACCCCCAGGACCGGGGAGCTGTTTTTT.

The chain links TRBV15 to TRBJ1-1; D gene ambiguous. The CDR3 runs to 16 residues. Trimming removed 5 bases from V and 3 bases from J, with 19 bases in between. Germline assignment: CDR1 LNHNV and CDR2 YYDKDF (reference sequence). The CDR3 sequence is CATSGTSNGFDTEAFF. The DNA for the CDR3 is TGTGCCACCAGCGGTACCTCCAATGGGTTTGACACTGAAGCTTTCTTT.

This clone was observed once. The chain is built from TRBV4-2 and TRBJ2-5; 11 bases map to TRBD2. The CDR3 length is 16 residues. V was clipped by 4 bases and J by 0 bases; unmatched bases: 4. The germline V gene has CDR1 LGHNA and CDR2 YNFKEQ. CDR3 region: CASSLSGRGNQETQYF. CDR3 nucleotide sequence: TGTGCCAGCAGCCTTAGCGGGAGGGGCAACCAAGAGACCCAGTACTTC.

This sequence joins TRBV4-1 and TRBJ1-3; the match to TRBD1 covers 10 bases. The junction had 6 bases not matched to a gene; V was cut back by 3 bases and J by 4 bases. The CDR3 contains 16 residues. Germline loops: CDR1 MGHRA, CDR2 YSYEKL. The CDR3 DNA is TGCGCCAGCAGCCAGTACGACAGGGGGCTCGGAAACACCATATATTTT. Protein product: CASSQYDRGLGNTIYF.

The CDR3 nucleotides read TGTGCCAGCAGAGTAGACAACTATAATTCACCCCTCCACTTT. Translation: CASRVDNYNSPLHF. The chain combines TRBV6-5 with TRBJ1-6; D not resolved. V lost 6 bases and J 3 bases, leaving 9 bases between the germline ends. The germline V gene has CDR1 MNHEY and CDR2 SVGAGI. The CDR3 length is 14 residues.